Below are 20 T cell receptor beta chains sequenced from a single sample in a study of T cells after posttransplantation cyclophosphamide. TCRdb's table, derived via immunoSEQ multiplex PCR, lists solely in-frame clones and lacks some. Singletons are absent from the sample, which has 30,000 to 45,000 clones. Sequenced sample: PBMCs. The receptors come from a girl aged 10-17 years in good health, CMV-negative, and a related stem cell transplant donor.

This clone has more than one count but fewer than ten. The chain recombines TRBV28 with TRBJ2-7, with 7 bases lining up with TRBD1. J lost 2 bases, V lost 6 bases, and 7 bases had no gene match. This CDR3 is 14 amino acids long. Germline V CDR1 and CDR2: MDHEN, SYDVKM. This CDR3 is CASRLPGTAYEQYF. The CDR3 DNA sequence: TGTGCCAGCAGGCTACCAGGGACAGCCTACGAGCAGTACTTC. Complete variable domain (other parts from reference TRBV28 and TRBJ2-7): DVKVTQSSRYLVKRTGEKVFLECVQDMDHENMFWYRQDPGLGLRLIYFSYDVKMKEKGDIPEGYSVSREKKERFSLILESASTNQTSMYLCASRLPGTAYEQYFGPGTRLTVT.

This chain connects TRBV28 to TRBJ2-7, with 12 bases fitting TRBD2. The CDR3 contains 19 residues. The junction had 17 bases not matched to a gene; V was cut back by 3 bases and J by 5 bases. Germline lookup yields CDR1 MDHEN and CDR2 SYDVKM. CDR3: CASSFPKVPGLAGRNEQYF. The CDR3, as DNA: TGTGCCAGCAGTTTCCCAAAGGTTCCGGGACTAGCGGGTAGGAACGAGCAGTACTTC.

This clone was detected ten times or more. The CDR3 sequence is CASSLFTGSGEKLFF. The CDR3 nucleotides read TGTGCCAGCAGCTTATTCACAGGGTCGGGTGAAAAACTGTTTTTT. This chain uses TRBV11-2 with TRBJ1-4; maybe TRBD1 (6 bases). The CDR3 totals 15 residues. Trimming took 2 bases from V and 7 from J, leaving 14 bases between them. Per the germline V gene, CDR1 is SGHAT and CDR2 is FQNNGV.

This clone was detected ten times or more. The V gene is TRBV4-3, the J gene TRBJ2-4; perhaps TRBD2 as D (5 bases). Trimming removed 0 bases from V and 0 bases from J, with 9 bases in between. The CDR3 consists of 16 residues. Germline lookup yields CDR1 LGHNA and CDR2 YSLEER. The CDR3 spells CASSQDSGIAKNIQYF. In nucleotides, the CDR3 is TGCGCCAGCAGCCAAGATTCGGGGATAGCCAAAAACATTCAGTACTTC.

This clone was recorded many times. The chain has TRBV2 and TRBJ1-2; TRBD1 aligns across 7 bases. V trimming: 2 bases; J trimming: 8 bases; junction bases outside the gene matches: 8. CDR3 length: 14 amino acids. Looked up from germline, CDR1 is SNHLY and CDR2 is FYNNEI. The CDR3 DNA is TGTGCCAGCAGTGAATTTCGACAGGGCAAGGGCTACACCTTC. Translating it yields CASSEFRQGKGYTF.

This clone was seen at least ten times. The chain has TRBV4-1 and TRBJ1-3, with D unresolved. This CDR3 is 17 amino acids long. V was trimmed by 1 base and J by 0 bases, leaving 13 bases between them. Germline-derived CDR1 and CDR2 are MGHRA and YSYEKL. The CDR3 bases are TGCGCCAGCAGCCAAGTTGACATGGGCTTCTCTGGAAACACCATATATTTT. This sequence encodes CASSQVDMGFSGNTIYF.

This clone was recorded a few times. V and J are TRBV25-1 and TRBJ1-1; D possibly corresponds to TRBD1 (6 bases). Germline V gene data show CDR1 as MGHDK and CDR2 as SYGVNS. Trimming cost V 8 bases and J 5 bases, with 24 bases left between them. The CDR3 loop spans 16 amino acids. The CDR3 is CASWGFSGGRNTEAFF. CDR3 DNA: TGTGCCAGCTGGGGGTTTTCCGGGGGGCGAAATACTGAAGCTTTCTTT. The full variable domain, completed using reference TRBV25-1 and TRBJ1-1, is EADIYQTPRYLVIGTGKKITLECSQTMGHDKMYWYQQDPGMELHLIHYSYGVNSTEKGDLSSESTVSRIRTEHFPLTLESARPSHTSQYLCASWGFSGGRNTEAFFGQGTRLTVV.

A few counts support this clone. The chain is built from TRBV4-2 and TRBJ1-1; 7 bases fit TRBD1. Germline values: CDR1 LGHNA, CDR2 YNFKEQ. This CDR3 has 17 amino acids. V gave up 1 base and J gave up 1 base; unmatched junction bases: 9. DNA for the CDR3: TGTGCCAGCAGCCAAGGTCCAATGCAGGGGGGGAACACTGAAGCTTTCTTT. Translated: CASSQGPMQGGNTEAFF.

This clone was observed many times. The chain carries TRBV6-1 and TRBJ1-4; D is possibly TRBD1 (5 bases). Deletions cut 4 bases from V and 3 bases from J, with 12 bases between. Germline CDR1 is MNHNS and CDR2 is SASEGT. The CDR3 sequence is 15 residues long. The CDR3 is CASSAQGEANEKLFF. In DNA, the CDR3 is TGTGCCAGCAGTGCGCAGGGTGAGGCTAATGAAAAACTGTTTTTT.

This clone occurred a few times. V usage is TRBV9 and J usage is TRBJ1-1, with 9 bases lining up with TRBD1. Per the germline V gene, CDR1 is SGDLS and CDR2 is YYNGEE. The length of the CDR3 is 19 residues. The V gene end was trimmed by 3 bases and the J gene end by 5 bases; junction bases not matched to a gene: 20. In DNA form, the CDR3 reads TGTGCCAGCAGCGAGGGGCCCAGCGGTCAGACAGGGGGGAGTACTGAAGCTTTCTTT. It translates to CASSEGPSGQTGGSTEAFF.

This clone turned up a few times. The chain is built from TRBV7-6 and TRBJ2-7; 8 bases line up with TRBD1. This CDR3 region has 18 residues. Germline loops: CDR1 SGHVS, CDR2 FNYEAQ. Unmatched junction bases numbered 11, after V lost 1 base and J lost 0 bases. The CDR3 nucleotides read TGTGCCAGCAGCTTAGGGTTGTCCGGGACAGGACACTCCTACGAGCAGTACTTC. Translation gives CASSLGLSGTGHSYEQYF.

The CDR3 coding sequence is TGCGCCAGCAGCTTAACCTATCCGGGCTACAATGAGCAGTTCTTC. Translated, it gives CASSLTYPGYNEQFF. The chain joins TRBV5-1 to TRBJ2-1, with D hard to call. CDR3 length: 15 amino acids. The V end was cut by 2 bases, the J end by 3 bases, with 12 bases between. CDR1 is SGHRS and CDR2 is YFSETQ in the germline V gene.

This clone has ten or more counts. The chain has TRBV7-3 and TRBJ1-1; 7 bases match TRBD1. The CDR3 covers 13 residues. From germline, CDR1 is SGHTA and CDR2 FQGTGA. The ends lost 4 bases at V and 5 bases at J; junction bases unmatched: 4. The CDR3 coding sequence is TGTGCCAGCAGCTCTCAGGGGGGTACTGAAGCTTTCTTT. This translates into CASSSQGGTEAFF.

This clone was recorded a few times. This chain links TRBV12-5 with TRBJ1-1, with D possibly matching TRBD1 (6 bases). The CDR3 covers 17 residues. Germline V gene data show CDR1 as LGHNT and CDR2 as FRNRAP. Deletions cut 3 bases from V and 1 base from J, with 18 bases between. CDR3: CASGLSHTLGQNTEAFF. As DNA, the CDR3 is TGTGCTAGTGGTTTATCACACACTTTGGGACAGAACACTGAAGCTTTCTTT.

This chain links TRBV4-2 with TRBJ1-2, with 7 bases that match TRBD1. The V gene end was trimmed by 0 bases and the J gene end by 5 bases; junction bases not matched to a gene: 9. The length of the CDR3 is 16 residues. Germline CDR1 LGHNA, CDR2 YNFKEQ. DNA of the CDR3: TGTGCCAGCAGCCAAGATCTGACAGGGAGAGGGTATGGCTACACCTTC. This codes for CASSQDLTGRGYGYTF.

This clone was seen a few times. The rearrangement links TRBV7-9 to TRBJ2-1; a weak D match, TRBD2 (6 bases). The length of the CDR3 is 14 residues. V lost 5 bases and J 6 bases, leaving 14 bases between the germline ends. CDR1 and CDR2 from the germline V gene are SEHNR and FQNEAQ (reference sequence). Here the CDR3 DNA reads TGTGCCAGCAGCCCCCGGGTCGGGGGCAATGAGCAGTTCTTC. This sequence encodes CASSPRVGGNEQFF.

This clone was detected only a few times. The CDR3 DNA sequence: TGTGCCAGCAGTTTGGGCCAGGGGGCCTACACTGAAGCTTTCTTT. Its translation is CASSLGQGAYTEAFF. This chain uses TRBV28 with TRBJ1-1, with 8 bases fitting TRBD1. The CDR3 has 15 residues. In germline, CDR1 is MDHEN, CDR2 SYDVKM. Trimming removed 3 bases from V and 3 bases from J; junction bases left unmatched: 6.

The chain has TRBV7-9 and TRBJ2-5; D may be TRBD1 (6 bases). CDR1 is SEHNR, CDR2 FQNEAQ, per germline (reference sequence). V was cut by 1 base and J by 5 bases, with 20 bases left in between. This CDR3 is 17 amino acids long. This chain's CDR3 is CASSLGSLGADWETQYF. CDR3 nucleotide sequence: TGTGCCAGCAGCTTAGGTTCCCTGGGGGCAGATTGGGAGACCCAGTACTTC.

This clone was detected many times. CDR3 sequence reads: CASSPTFRGEKLFF. The DNA for the CDR3 is TGTGCCAGCAGCCCGACCTTTAGGGGGGAAAAACTGTTTTTT. This rearrangement joins TRBV5-4 to TRBJ1-4; D may be TRBD1 (6 bases). Germline CDR1 SGHNT, CDR2 YYREEE (reference sequence). The CDR3 covers 14 residues. With 4 bases removed from V and 8 bases from J, the gap between germline ends came to 15 bases.

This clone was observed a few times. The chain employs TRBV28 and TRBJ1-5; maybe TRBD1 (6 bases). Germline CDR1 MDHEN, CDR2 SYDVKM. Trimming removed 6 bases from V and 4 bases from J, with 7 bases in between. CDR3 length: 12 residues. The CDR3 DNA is TGTGCCAGCAGCAGGGGTAATCAGCCCCAGCATTTT. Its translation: CASSRGNQPQHF.